These T cell receptor beta chains were read from a single sample in a study of T cell responses to AZD1222 COVID-19 vaccine. Sequencing was performed with immunoSEQ multiplex PCR; in TCRdb, only in-frame clones are kept and a portion is missing. This table holds some 130,000 clones, about nine tenths found once. This sample comprised peripheral blood, obtained on day 0 of AZD1222 vaccination. These receptors all come from an adult in good health. Each CDR3 is given without its conserved first and last residue. Each record gives: V gene, J gene, CDR3 protein.

v_call: TRBV29-1; j_call: TRBJ2-7; cdr3_aa: SVMGLAKYEQY
v_call: TRBV5-1; j_call: TRBJ2-2; cdr3_aa: ASSPNIRANTGELF
v_call: TRBV19; j_call: TRBJ2-1; cdr3_aa: ASSPNRGQYNEQF
v_call: TRBV7-7; j_call: TRBJ2-1; cdr3_aa: ASSPSGGGPNEQF
v_call: TRBV30; j_call: TRBJ2-7; cdr3_aa: AWSVQGTAYEQY
v_call: TRBV7-9; j_call: TRBJ1-1; cdr3_aa: ASRDMGQGVTEAF
v_call: TRBV5-4; j_call: TRBJ2-7; cdr3_aa: ASSFQGAGEQY
v_call: TRBV18; j_call: TRBJ2-3; cdr3_aa: ASSPPMTDPSTDTQY
v_call: TRBV6-5; j_call: TRBJ1-5; cdr3_aa: ASRPGQGTNQPQH
v_call: TRBV3-1/TRBV3-2; j_call: TRBJ2-7; cdr3_aa: ASTLRGTDEQY
v_call: TRBV28; j_call: TRBJ1-1; cdr3_aa: ASSLLGRNTEAF
v_call: TRBV5-1; j_call: TRBJ1-4; cdr3_aa: ASSIGQGATNEKLF
v_call: TRBV28; j_call: TRBJ1-1; cdr3_aa: ASRAYRVIRVNTEAF
v_call: TRBV29-1; j_call: TRBJ1-2; cdr3_aa: SVYRVHGYT
v_call: TRBV30; j_call: TRBJ1-5; cdr3_aa: AWSVPGSSNQPQH
v_call: TRBV19; j_call: TRBJ1-4; cdr3_aa: ASTDQGTGWEKLF
v_call: TRBV5-1; j_call: TRBJ2-2; cdr3_aa: ASSQPPDRVWAGELF
v_call: TRBV5-1; j_call: TRBJ1-2; cdr3_aa: ASSLAWTGGGYT
v_call: TRBV7-9; j_call: TRBJ1-6; cdr3_aa: ASSLDRTYNSPLH
v_call: TRBV5-6; j_call: TRBJ1-2; cdr3_aa: ASSLSNYGYT
v_call: TRBV5-4; j_call: TRBJ2-3; cdr3_aa: ASSRITSGGALSTDTQY
v_call: TRBV13; j_call: TRBJ1-1; cdr3_aa: ASSPNEETGRQVEAF
v_call: TRBV7-6; j_call: TRBJ2-3; cdr3_aa: ASSSGLAGGTDTQY
v_call: TRBV5-4; j_call: TRBJ2-7; cdr3_aa: ASSLDSQTYREQY
v_call: TRBV19; j_call: TRBJ1-6; cdr3_aa: ASSGDDRGGSPLH
v_call: TRBV6-4; j_call: TRBJ1-5; cdr3_aa: ASSEGLYQPQH
v_call: TRBV7-8; j_call: TRBJ1-5; cdr3_aa: ASSRTWGEGSQPQH
v_call: TRBV7-9; j_call: TRBJ1-6; cdr3_aa: ASSPLGLRGSSYNSPLH
v_call: TRBV6-5; j_call: TRBJ1-1; cdr3_aa: ASRLGSLSEAF
v_call: TRBV7-2; j_call: TRBJ2-7; cdr3_aa: ASKEQGAVFYEQY
v_call: TRBV19; j_call: TRBJ2-2; cdr3_aa: ASSILQGGAGELF
v_call: TRBV5-4; j_call: TRBJ2-7; cdr3_aa: ASSTTGRGSYEQY
v_call: TRBV6-5; j_call: TRBJ2-7; cdr3_aa: ASSYRDRVYEQY
v_call: TRBV11-2; j_call: TRBJ1-2; cdr3_aa: ASSLGGLLNYGYT
v_call: TRBV7-9; j_call: TRBJ1-4; cdr3_aa: ASSTGGRGLF
v_call: TRBV11-3; j_call: TRBJ2-2; cdr3_aa: ASSATGTAYGELF
v_call: TRBV24-1; j_call: TRBJ1-6; cdr3_aa: ATSKMGQGHSLNSPLH
v_call: TRBV6-2/TRBV6-3; j_call: TRBJ1-3; cdr3_aa: ASSYAAGGKDRGNTIY
v_call: TRBV29-1; j_call: TRBJ2-3; cdr3_aa: SVEGGGPGDTQY
v_call: TRBV7-8; j_call: TRBJ1-5; cdr3_aa: ASSDFGGSNQPQH
v_call: TRBV11-2; j_call: TRBJ2-7; cdr3_aa: ASSLGGRGYEQY
v_call: TRBV9; j_call: TRBJ2-5; cdr3_aa: ASSVATGVETQY
v_call: TRBV2; j_call: TRBJ1-3; cdr3_aa: ASSEFGTASGNTIY
v_call: TRBV10-3; j_call: TRBJ1-4; cdr3_aa: AISDREGEKLF
v_call: TRBV25-1; j_call: TRBJ1-4; cdr3_aa: ASSGDRETNEKLF
v_call: TRBV13; j_call: TRBJ1-2; cdr3_aa: ASSLGTGDYGYT
v_call: TRBV12-3/TRBV12-4; j_call: TRBJ1-1; cdr3_aa: ASQGSLNTEAF
v_call: TRBV12-3/TRBV12-4; j_call: TRBJ1-5; cdr3_aa: ASSSRGTQPQH
v_call: TRBV12-3/TRBV12-4; j_call: TRBJ1-2; cdr3_aa: ASSITGAGYT
v_call: TRBV7-3; j_call: TRBJ2-1; cdr3_aa: ASSLSGRRNEQF
v_call: TRBV5-1; j_call: TRBJ2-7; cdr3_aa: ASSGHPQPQGKGPSYEQY
v_call: TRBV19; j_call: TRBJ1-3; cdr3_aa: ASSRTAGNTIY
v_call: TRBV14; j_call: TRBJ2-5; cdr3_aa: ASSLYPQETQY
v_call: TRBV7-2; j_call: TRBJ1-1; cdr3_aa: ASSPRRQGRTEAF
v_call: TRBV5-1; j_call: TRBJ1-2; cdr3_aa: ASSLDNSVGYT
v_call: TRBV7-2; j_call: TRBJ2-5; cdr3_aa: ASSLEDWRAETQY
v_call: TRBV28; j_call: TRBJ2-2; cdr3_aa: ASLEDTNTGELF
v_call: TRBV3-1/TRBV3-2; j_call: TRBJ2-5; cdr3_aa: ASSPGLAGGPPGTQY
v_call: TRBV2; j_call: TRBJ1-3; cdr3_aa: ASSEESSGNTIY